The rows below give T cell receptor beta chains drawn from one sample of a study of shared clonotypes between healthy human individuals. Libraries were prepared by immunoSEQ multiplex PCR; TCRdb keeps only in-frame clonotypes and omits some of them. The table lists about 2,500,000 clones, around 94% of them singletons, with over 0.12% in the top ten. The sample consisted of naive CD4+ T cells sorted from blood. These receptors came from a man between 18 and 35 years old in good health. Each CDR3 is given without its conserved first and last residue. Rows may omit the clone size; those that give it use once, few, many or a size class.

-,TRBV30,TRBJ2-2,AWSVLRGGTGELF
-,TRBV5-1,TRBJ2-3,ASSLDGRGGRGDTQY
-,TRBV7-9,TRBJ2-7,ASGTAGEQY
-,TRBV6-5,TRBJ2-5,ASSYWGQSQETQY
-,TRBV10-3,TRBJ2-7,AISDRGPVEQY
once,TRBV9,TRBJ1-3,ASSVTDRAGNTIY
-,TRBV5-1,TRBJ2-3,ASSFGHAGDTDTQY
-,TRBV7-9,TRBJ1-1,ASSPSPGSTEAF
once,TRBV7-2,TRBJ2-5,ASSLSSGGSQETQY
once,TRBV19,TRBJ2-7,ASSMGQKAYEQY
-,TRBV6-1,TRBJ2-7,ASSGLYEQY
-,TRBV5-1,TRBJ1-1,ASSLKGENTEAF
-,TRBV7-2,TRBJ2-7,ASSRKTGVNEQY
-,TRBV9,TRBJ2-7,ASSGGLAGTYEQY
-,TRBV9,TRBJ1-5,ASSKGDQPQH
-,TRBV5-4,TRBJ1-1,ASRSYWGQPEAF
-,TRBV7-2,TRBJ2-7,ASSLPLERSSYEQY
-,TRBV11-3,TRBJ2-1,ASSLEAGYGNEQF
-,TRBV11-3,TRBJ2-2,ASSLGVGELF
-,TRBV2,TRBJ1-6,ASRLQAPNSPLH
-,TRBV4-3,TRBJ1-3,ASSQGGGSGNTIY
few,TRBV6-4,TRBJ1-6,ASSEGTGNSPLH
-,TRBV19,TRBJ1-1,ASSIDIIKTNTEAF
-,TRBV6-1,TRBJ2-7,ASSTTRQGGEQY
once,TRBV7-2,TRBJ1-1,ASSLGGTQPNTEAF
-,TRBV9,TRBJ2-3,ASSVAGRTDTQY
-,TRBV6-1,TRBJ1-2,ASSHEVWGYT
-,TRBV19,TRBJ1-5,ASARLTFQPQH
few,TRBV6-6,TRBJ1-2,ASSYPSTGYT
-,TRBV2,TRBJ1-6,ASSVGQENNSPLH
-,TRBV18,TRBJ1-5,ASSPGGSSNQPQH
-,TRBV19,TRBJ1-2,ASSRQLDYGYT
-,TRBV5-4,TRBJ2-1,ASRRDAGSYNEQF
-,TRBV27,TRBJ2-7,ASSLSAVGGYEQY
once,TRBV7-6,TRBJ2-2,ASSRGAGAPSTGELF
-,TRBV4-3,TRBJ2-5,ASSQIGVAGVIGETQY
once,TRBV7-6,TRBJ1-3,ASSPLGGVGNTIY
-,TRBV28,TRBJ1-1,ASLGAGFTEAF
-,TRBV2,TRBJ2-5,ASTSGMKTQY
once,TRBV6-1,TRBJ2-7,ASRTGGSSYEQY
-,TRBV5-4,TRBJ1-1,ASSLSGRFRGKEAF
-,TRBV10-3,TRBJ2-1,AISSRTDNEQF
-,TRBV6-1,TRBJ2-7,ASSQEGSSYEQY
-,TRBV5-6,TRBJ2-4,ASSWRSGVVDKNIQY
-,TRBV18,TRBJ2-7,ASSLTGTASYEQY
-,TRBV9,TRBJ2-2,ASSVDPSTNTGELF
-,TRBV2,TRBJ1-5,ASSEGNSNQPQH
-,TRBV5-1,TRBJ2-3,ASSFRLAGGPDTQY
-,TRBV7-8,TRBJ1-5,ASSSTGIYSNQPQH
-,TRBV5-1,TRBJ2-1,ASSLAKREGRAEQF
-,TRBV9,TRBJ2-2,ASSAEDKSRTPGELF
-,TRBV2,TRBJ1-6,ASSGVKANSPLH
-,TRBV6-5,TRBJ1-2,ASSYSSRGGYYGYT
once,TRBV7-2,TRBJ2-1,ASSLEGTSGRANL
-,TRBV30,TRBJ1-4,AWGSGTGDEKLF